Listed below are T cell receptor beta chains from one sample, sequenced in a study of blood T cell repertoires in COVID-19. Measured with immunoSEQ multiplex PCR; TCRdb has only the in-frame clones, and not every one. The table includes around 450,000 clones, around 90% detected once. Material for sequencing was PBMCs or T cells enriched from blood (not recorded which). The receptors derive from a young woman with acute COVID-19. CDR3s include the opening cysteine and the closing phenylalanine or tryptophan. The D gene is left open where the match is weak. Clone sizes are given selectively: once, few, many, or a class where the clone is expanded.

NA	NA	TRBV4-1	TRBJ2-2	TGCGCCAGCAGCACTTACAGGGCTACGAACACCGGGGAGCTGTTTTTT	CASSTYRATNTGELFF
NA	TRBD2	TRBV29-1	TRBJ2-1	TGCAGCGTTGAAGAAGTAGCGGGGGGGCCCTGTTTCTTC	CSVEEVAGGPCFF
NA	TRBD2	TRBV30	TRBJ2-1	TGTGCCTGGAGTGTAGGGGGGACTAGCAATGAGCAGTTCTTC	CAWSVGGTSNEQFF
NA	NA	TRBV5-4	TRBJ2-3	TGTGCCAGCAGCCTAAGGAGGGGGCTTATTGGCGGGAGGCGCACAGATACGCAGTATTTT	CASSLRRGLIGGRRTDTQYF
NA	TRBD2	TRBV3-1/TRBV3-2	TRBJ2-4	TGTGCCAGCAGCCAAGCGGCGGGGGGAACCAAAAACATTCAGTACTTC	CASSQAAGGTKNIQYF
NA	NA	TRBV28	TRBJ2-7	TGTGCCAGCAGTCCTCCGGGACACCGCCTCTACGAGCAGTACTTC	CASSPPGHRLYEQYF
NA	NA	TRBV5-1	TRBJ1-2	TGCGCCAGCAGCCCGGGAGGGGACTATGGCTACACCTTC	CASSPGGDYGYTF
few	NA	TRBV1	TRBJ1-2	TGCACCAGCAGCCAAGATCTGGGGGGGCCGGGAGGCTACACCTTC	CTSSQDLGGPGGYTF
NA	TRBD2	TRBV11-2	TRBJ2-1	TGTGCCAGCAGCGACACTAGCGGGGGTATCTATGAGCAGTTCTTC	CASSDTSGGIYEQFF
NA	TRBD1	TRBV7-3	TRBJ1-2	TGTGCCAGCAGCTCCGGACAGGGACTTGGCTACACCTTC	CASSSGQGLGYTF
NA	TRBD2	TRBV5-8	TRBJ2-1	TGTGCCAGCAGTCAGGGACTAATTTTAAGTGAGCAGTTCTTC	CASSQGLILSEQFF
NA	NA	TRBV7-9	TRBJ1-1	TGTGCCAGCAGCCTACACCACAGGAACACTGAAGCTTTCTTT	CASSLHHRNTEAFF
NA	NA	TRBV7-9	TRBJ2-1	TGTGCCATCACGGGAGACAGGGCATACAATGAGCAGTTCTTC	CAITGDRAYNEQFF
NA	TRBD2	TRBV3-1/TRBV3-2	TRBJ2-7	TGTGCCAGCAGCCAAGGGGGACTAGCGGGAGGGCGTTCCTACGAGCAGTACTTC	CASSQGGLAGGRSYEQYF
NA	TRBD1	TRBV11-2	TRBJ1-1	TGTGCCAGCAGCTTAATTCGGGCAGGGGGCGCGGCTTTCTTT	CASSLIRAGGAAFF